The 19 T cell receptor beta chains reported below all come from one sample, sequenced in a study of blood T cell repertoires in COVID-19. Only in-frame clones appear in the TCRdb table, and some are missing; sequencing was by immunoSEQ multiplex PCR. The table includes 120,000 to 150,000 clones, about 87% detected once. The specimen was peripheral blood. These receptors originate from a human donor with COVID-19, enrolled during active disease. The donor label of this sample is uncertain.

This clone was seen once. The J gene is TRBJ1-1, the V gene TRBV4-1; tentatively, D is TRBD1 (5 bases). The CDR3 is 16 residues long. Germline CDR1 and CDR2: MGHRA and YSYEKL. V dropped 5 bases and J dropped 0 bases, with 16 bases sitting between them. CDR3 loop: CASSEWTSSMNTEAFF. The CDR3 DNA reads TGCGCCAGCAGCGAGTGGACAAGTAGCATGAACACTGAAGCTTTCTTT.

This chain connects TRBV5-4 to TRBJ2-5; 9 bases are shared with TRBD1. This CDR3 region has 15 residues. The V gene end was trimmed by 3 bases and the J gene end by 5 bases; junction bases not matched to a gene: 8. The germline gives CDR1 SGHNT, CDR2 YYREEE (reference sequence). CDR3 in DNA: TGTGCCAGCAGCTCGGGACAGGGAAACTATGAGACCCAGTACTTC. It translates to CASSSGQGNYETQYF.

This chain links TRBV11-3 with TRBJ2-5; TRBD2 aligns across 7 bases. The J segment lost 4 bases and the V segment lost 5 bases, leaving 10 bases of the junction unmatched. CDR1 is SGHNT and CDR2 is YENEEA in the germline V gene. CDR3 length: 15 residues. The DNA for the CDR3 is TGTGCCAGCAGCCCCGGACTAGAGTTCTCAGAGACCCAGTACTTC. Translation: CASSPGLEFSETQYF.

This chain links TRBV19 with TRBJ2-7, with D tentatively TRBD1 (7 bases). The germline CDR1 and CDR2 sequences are LNHDA and SQIVND (reference sequence). This CDR3 comprises 14 residues. V was trimmed by 3 bases and J by 7 bases, leaving 16 bases between them. CDR3 in DNA: TGTGCCAGTAGTATGGACAGTCCAGGGGGGGAGCAGTACTTC. Residues: CASSMDSPGGEQYF. Full variable domain (rest looked up from reference TRBV19 and TRBJ2-7): DGGITQSPKYLFRKEGQNVTLSCEQNLNHDAMYWYRQDPGQGLRLIYYSQIVNDFQKGDIAEGYSVSREKKESFPLTVTSAQKNPTAFYLCASSMDSPGGEQYFGPGTRLTVT.

J is TRBJ2-5 and V is TRBV30; the match to TRBD2 covers 8 bases. The CDR3 consists of 13 residues. V shed 3 bases, J shed 10 bases, and the junction held 10 bases outside the gene matches. CDR1 and CDR2 (germline): GTSNPN, SVGIG (reference sequence). CDR3 sequence reads: CAWSFGARGDQYF. The CDR3 nucleotides read TGTGCCTGGAGCTTCGGAGCGCGGGGGGACCAGTACTTC.

The chain combines TRBV7-8 with TRBJ1-1; D is undetermined. Trimming stripped 5 bases from V and 0 bases from J, with 7 bases between. CDR1 and CDR2 (germline): SGHVS, FQNEAQ. The CDR3 has 13 amino acids. CDR3 amino acids: CASSPQLNTEAFF. CDR3 sequence (DNA): TGTGCCAGCAGCCCCCAGTTGAACACTGAAGCTTTCTTT.

The chain joins TRBV11-1 to TRBJ2-1; 8 bases map to TRBD2. This CDR3 has 16 amino acids. J gave up 4 bases and V 5 bases, and 10 bases lay outside the gene matches. Germline CDR1 reads SGHAT; CDR2 reads FQDESV (reference sequence). CDR3 in amino acids: CASSPGGATGYNEQFF. As DNA, the CDR3 is TGTGCCAGCAGCCCCGGGGGGGCCACGGGGTACAATGAGCAGTTCTTC.

The rearrangement joins TRBV30 to TRBJ1-2; 8 bases are shared with TRBD1. The J segment lost 3 bases and the V segment lost 0 bases, leaving 0 bases of the junction unmatched. CDR3 length: 13 amino acids. CDR1 and CDR2 from the germline V gene are GTSNPN and SVGIG (reference sequence). CDR3 nucleotide sequence: TGTGCCTGGAGTGTACAGGGGGACTATGGCTACACCTTC. As protein: CAWSVQGDYGYTF.

This clone was detected a few times. For the CDR3, the DNA is TGTGCCAGCAGCTTGGACGGGGACACAGATACGCAGTATTTT. It yields the protein CASSLDGDTDTQYF. The chain couples TRBV7-9 to TRBJ2-3, with D tentatively TRBD2 (5 bases). The germline gives CDR1 SEHNR, CDR2 FQNEAQ (reference sequence). V gave up 3 bases and J gave up 2 bases, with 9 bases separating them. CDR3 length equals 14 residues.

V and J are TRBV7-3 and TRBJ1-1, with D possibly TRBD1 on 5 matching bases. Trimming took off 5 bases at V and 4 bases at J, with 20 bases between the two ends. This CDR3 comprises 16 residues. Germline V CDR1 and CDR2: SGHTA, FQGTGA. This CDR3 reads CASSLHSGRASTEAFF. CDR3 DNA sequence: TGTGCCAGCAGCCTCCATTCGGGCAGGGCAAGCACTGAAGCTTTCTTT.

V gene TRBV6-5 combines with J gene TRBJ2-2, with unresolved D. Between the trimmed V and J ends, which lost 5 bases and 8 bases, there was a span of 6 bases. In germline, CDR1 is MNHEY, CDR2 SVGAGI. There are 11 residues in the CDR3. The CDR3 DNA is TGTGCCAGCAGTCGCCAGGGGGAGCTGTTTTTT. This sequence encodes CASSRQGELFF.

The chain is built from TRBV3-1 (or the pseudogene TRBV3-2) and TRBJ1-3; D call uncertain. This CDR3 is built from 14 residues. CDR1 is LGHDT, CDR2 YNNKEL, per germline (reference sequence). V lost 2 bases and J 0 bases, leaving 5 bases between the germline ends. The CDR3: CASSQSFSGNTIYF. The CDR3 coding sequence is TGTGCCAGCAGCCAATCATTCTCTGGAAACACCATATATTTT.

This clone came up once. V usage is TRBV6-5 and J usage is TRBJ2-7; 9 bases fit TRBD1. This CDR3 has 13 residues. Looked up from germline, CDR1 is MNHEY and CDR2 is SVGAGI. Trimming cost V 6 bases and J 8 bases; bases outside gene matches: 8. The CDR3 DNA is TGTGCCAGCAGCTCCGGACAGGGGAGTAAGCAGTACTTC. It encodes CASSSGQGSKQYF.

This clone has a handful of counts. The chain joins TRBV5-1 to TRBJ2-1; tentative D call: TRBD2 (6 bases). The CDR3 has 16 amino acids. Germline V gene data show CDR1 as SGHRS and CDR2 as YFSETQ. The germline V and J ends were trimmed by 0 bases and 4 bases, with 14 bases remaining between them. The CDR3 coding sequence is TGCGCCAGCAGCTTGGGGCCCGGGAGCGGTTACAATGAGCAGTTCTTC. It is translated as CASSLGPGSGYNEQFF.

This clone was picked up a small number of times. V usage is TRBV19 and J usage is TRBJ1-2; possible D gene TRBD1, 5 bases. The V end was cut by 3 bases, the J end by 3 bases, with 17 bases between. The CDR3 consists of 16 residues. Germline lookup yields CDR1 LNHDA and CDR2 SQIVND (reference sequence). The CDR3, as DNA: TGTGCCAGTAGTATGGGGGACGGGAGCCGCGACTATGGCTACACCTTC. It is translated as CASSMGDGSRDYGYTF.

The chain employs TRBV6-6 and TRBJ1-3, with 9 bases fitting TRBD1. CDR1 MNHNY and CDR2 SVGAGI come from the germline V gene (reference sequence). V shed 6 bases and J 2 bases; nucleotides not matched to a gene: 5. CDR3 length: 15 amino acids. CDR3 DNA sequence: TGTGCCAGCAGCCGGACAGGGGTCGCTGGAAACACCATATATTTT. It encodes CASSRTGVAGNTIYF.

J is TRBJ1-4 and V is TRBV10-3; 9 bases are shared with TRBD1. Germline assignment: CDR1 ENHRY and CDR2 SYGVKD. V lost 6 bases and J lost 7; bases outside the gene matches: 6. The CDR3 is 14 amino acids. The CDR3 nucleotides are TGTGCCATCAGCCCCGGGACAGGGACTGAAAAACTGTTTTTT. This sequence encodes CAISPGTGTEKLFF.

This rearrangement joins TRBV12-3 or TRBV12-4 to TRBJ1-5, with no clear D. The CDR3 consists of 12 residues. Trimming stripped 5 bases from V and 5 bases from J, with 7 bases between. As DNA, the CDR3 is TGTGCCAGCAGTCCCCCTTATCAGCCCCAGCATTTT. Amino acid sequence: CASSPPYQPQHF.

The rearrangement links TRBV7-9 to TRBJ1-5, with 8 bases aligning to TRBD1. V trimming: 11 bases; J trimming: 7 bases; junction bases outside the gene matches: 10. Per the germline V gene, CDR1 is SEHNR and CDR2 is FQNEAQ (reference sequence). The CDR3 runs 13 residues. CDR3 nucleotide sequence: TGTGCCCAGCCCCGGGACAGGCCCCAGCCCCAGCATTTT. Encoded protein: CAQPRDRPQPQHF.